Each of the 8 T cell receptor beta chains below was sequenced from the same sample in a study of blood T cells in healthy people across ages. Together with a sample-barcoded 5' primer, a J-beta primer mix was included in a second PCR lasting roughly 6 to 12 cycles. Each CDR3 protein is one row after TCRdb ran MiXCR on the 5' RACE reads. The sample shows some 1,000,000 distinct CDR3 sequences, 20% to 25% of them seen only once. This same sample was also taken into another study, of T cells of mothers and their children.

The sample was blood. These receptors came from a girl under 10 years old in good health.

V and J are TRBV28 and TRBJ1-2; D remains ambiguous. Per germline, CDR1 MDHEN and CDR2 SYDVKM. The CDR3 is made up of 8 amino acids. Trimming cost V 8 bases and J 10 bases, with 5 bases left between them. The CDR3 nucleotides are TGTGCCAGCGGCCCCTACACCTTC. Its translation: CASGPYTF.

This clonotype was seen a few times. The chain has TRBV24-1 and TRBJ2-5, with a weak D call TRBD2 (6 bases). V lost 3 bases, J lost 4 bases, and 20 bases lay in between. The CDR3 is 17 residues long. The germline V gene has CDR1 KGHDR and CDR2 SFDVKD. For the CDR3, the DNA is TGTGCCACCAGTGATCTTGGGGACGGTTTGGGGGGAGAGACCCAGTACTTC. Residues: CATSDLGDGLGGETQYF.

The genes are TRBV2 and TRBJ2-1, with 7 bases fitting TRBD1. With V trimmed by 7 bases and J by 5 bases, 11 bases remained unmatched. Germline V lookup: CDR1 SNHLY, CDR2 FYNNEI. This CDR3 has 15 residues. CDR3 region: CASTATGFGDNEQFF. In nucleotides, the CDR3 is TGTGCCAGCACCGCGACAGGGTTCGGGGACAATGAGCAGTTCTTC.

In its sample, this clonotype was seen once. The J gene is TRBJ1-3, the V gene TRBV4-2; D ambiguous. The CDR3 extends over 15 amino acids. Trimming removed 0 bases from V and 6 bases from J, with 12 bases in between. Germline lookup yields CDR1 LGHNA and CDR2 YNFKEQ. The CDR3 coding sequence is TGTGCCAGCAGCCAAGAGACGGGGAAGATAAACACCATATATTTT. Translation gives CASSQETGKINTIYF.

The V call is TRBV3-1, the J call TRBJ2-1; the match to TRBD2 covers 11 bases. CDR3 length: 17 amino acids. Trimming at V came to 1 base and at J to 0 bases, leaving 2 bases not matched to a gene. Germline CDR1 LGHDT, CDR2 YNNKEL (reference sequence). CDR3 nucleotide sequence: TGTGCCAGCAGCCAAGCTAGCGGGGGGTTCTCCTACAATGAGCAGTTCTTC. This gives the protein CASSQASGGFSYNEQFF.

This clonotype was observed a few times. The chain has TRBV9 and TRBJ1-3, with a possible D match to TRBD1 (5 bases). CDR3 length: 16 amino acids. Per the germline V gene, CDR1 is SGDLS and CDR2 is YYNGEE. Trimming removed 4 bases at V and 0 bases at J, with 14 bases between. The CDR3 sequence is CASSLELGPSGNTIYF. The CDR3 DNA is TGTGCCAGCAGCCTTGAGCTGGGGCCCTCTGGAAACACCATATATTTT.

This clonotype was seen only a few times. The chain links TRBV4-1 to TRBJ2-3; 9 bases map to TRBD2. Trimming at V came to 4 bases and at J to 4 bases, leaving 9 bases not matched to a gene. The CDR3 has 16 residues. Germline CDR1 reads MGHRA; CDR2 reads YSYEKL. In nucleotides, the CDR3 is TGCGCCAGCAGCCCCAGTTATGGCGGGGGGGCAGATACGCAGTATTTT. Translation gives CASSPSYGGGADTQYF.

The J gene is TRBJ2-5, the V gene TRBV7-3; a possible D gene is TRBD2 (7 bases). Germline loops: CDR1 SGHTA, CDR2 FQGTGA. This CDR3 comprises 13 residues. Trimming took off 5 bases at V and 6 bases at J, with 13 bases between the two ends. DNA for the CDR3: TGTGCCAGCAGCCCCGGGGGGACACAGACCCAGTACTTC. Amino acids: CASSPGGTQTQYF.